The clone carrying this T cell receptor beta chain was recorded only once. No antigen is known for it. Aged roughly 6 to 90, donors were systemically healthy Caucasians from Russia. The CDR3 has 13 amino acids. Germline V CDR1 and CDR2: SEHNR, FQNEAQ (reference sequence). V was clipped by 4 bases and J by 2 bases, with 7 bases between them. The data are from a study of blood T cells in healthy people across ages. Regarding the study as a whole: A roughly linear age-dependent decrease characterized TCR beta diversity per million T cells.

Alongside a J-beta primer mix, a sample-barcoded 5' primer served in a second PCR lasting 7 to 11 cycles. TCRdb ran MiXCR on the 5' RACE reads and lists one entry per CDR3 protein. The data contain about 970,000 distinct CDR3 sequences, 45% to 60% of them seen just once; the ten biggest clones take up over 20%. The sample consisted of blood. This chain joins TRBV7-9 and TRBJ2-3; D not certain. The origin of this receptor is a woman aged 55-69 years in good health. The CDR3 loop reads CASSSLITDTQYF. DNA of the CDR3: TGTGCCAGCAGCTCCCTCATCACAGATACGCAGTATTTT.